This entry lists 17 T cell receptor beta chains sequenced from one sample in a study of early T cells in non-severe SARS-CoV-2 infection. In TCRdb, the 5' RACE reads were re-called with MiXCR into one record per CDR3 protein. The sample lists 65,000 to 95,000 distinct CDR3 sequences, about 14% occurring once. The material sequenced was whole blood. The receptor set was obtained from an adult who was a healthcare worker with PCR-confirmed SARS-CoV-2 infection or an uninfected control (not recorded which).

The gene calls are TRBV28 and TRBJ1-1; D is unresolved. There are 13 residues in the CDR3. CDR1 is MDHEN and CDR2 is SYDVKM in the germline V gene. The V end was cut by 3 bases, the J end by 5 bases, with 10 bases between. This CDR3 is CASSFQIGTEAFF. The CDR3 DNA reads as TGTGCCAGCAGTTTTCAAATCGGAACTGAAGCTTTCTTT.

The chain has TRBV6-2 or TRBV6-3 and TRBJ1-4; 7 bases match TRBD1. The germline CDR1 and CDR2 sequences are MNHEY and SVGEGT. This CDR3 contains 17 residues. The V segment lost 2 bases and the J segment 2 bases; nucleotides outside the gene matches: 8. CDR3 loop: CASSYPALTGTNEKLFF. The CDR3 DNA follows: TGTGCCAGCAGTTACCCGGCCCTGACAGGGACTAATGAAAAACTGTTTTTT.

This chain uses TRBV29-1 with TRBJ1-2, with a weak D call TRBD1 (6 bases). This CDR3 contains 11 residues. V dropped 7 bases and J dropped 3 bases, with 9 bases sitting between them. The V gene's germline CDR1 is SQVTM and CDR2 ANQGSEA. The CDR3: CSGQADYGYTF. DNA for the CDR3: TGCAGCGGACAGGCAGACTATGGCTACACCTTC. The variable domain in full, with the rest retrieved from reference TRBV29-1 and TRBJ1-2, is SAVISQKPSRDICQRGTSLTIQCQVDSQVTMMFWYRQQPGQSLTLIATANQGSEATYESGFVIDKFPISRPNLTFSTLTVSNMSPEDSSIYLCSGQADYGYTFGSGTRLTVV.

The chain employs TRBV20-1 and TRBJ2-3; D unresolved. Trimming removed 0 bases from V and 0 bases from J, with 13 bases in between. The CDR3 runs to 16 residues. Germline V gene data show CDR1 as DFQATT and CDR2 as SNEGSKA (reference sequence). CDR3 nucleotides: TGCAGTGCTAGAGATCAACGGGCGGAGAGCACAGATACGCAGTATTTT. As protein: CSARDQRAESTDTQYF.

This chain links TRBV20-1 with TRBJ1-1; a possible D gene is TRBD1 (5 bases). The V end was cut by 1 base, the J end by 6 bases, with 9 bases between. Per the germline V gene, CDR1 is DFQATT and CDR2 is SNEGSKA (reference sequence). The CDR3 spans 12 residues. CDR3 nucleotide sequence: TGCAGTGCTAGAGCTACAGGATCTGAAGCTTTCTTT. The encoded protein is CSARATGSEAFF.

V and J are TRBV7-8 and TRBJ2-3, with 8 nucleotides matching TRBD1. CDR3 size: 15 residues. CDR1 and CDR2 from the germline V gene are SGHVS and FQNEAQ. Trimming removed 0 bases from V and 7 bases from J; junction bases left unmatched: 6. The CDR3 DNA reads as TGTGCCAGCAGCTTAGCCGGACAGGGTTTGAATACGCAGTATTTT. Protein: CASSLAGQGLNTQYF.

This clonotype was counted between two and nine times. This rearrangement joins TRBV6-6 to TRBJ1-2; the D is unclear. This CDR3 comprises 13 residues. The ends were cut back, 4 bases at V and 3 bases at J, with 9 bases in the middle. Per the germline V gene, CDR1 is MNHNY and CDR2 is SVGAGI (reference sequence). The CDR3 DNA reads TGTGCCAGCAGTTCCCGGAGCTACTATGGCTACACCTTC. As protein: CASSSRSYYGYTF.

This clonotype was recorded once. The rearrangement links TRBV7-2 to TRBJ2-1, with D perhaps matching TRBD1 (6 bases). Per the germline V gene, CDR1 is SGHTA and CDR2 is FQGNSA. V was clipped by 8 bases and J by 0 bases, with 14 bases between them. The CDR3 consists of 15 residues. The CDR3 region is CASAPMGASYNEQFF. The CDR3 DNA sequence: TGTGCCAGCGCTCCTATGGGGGCCTCCTACAATGAGCAGTTCTTC.

In this sample, this clonotype turned up a few times. J is TRBJ2-7 and V is TRBV5-1; D might be TRBD1 (7 bases). Germline CDR1 reads SGHRS; CDR2 reads YFSETQ. V lost 4 bases and J lost 5, with 10 bases in between. The CDR3 sequence is 12 residues long. The CDR3 region has the DNA TGCGCCAGCAGCGGAGGGGGCCACGAGCAGTACTTC. Amino acids: CASSGGGHEQYF.

This clonotype showed up many times. The V call is TRBV14, the J call TRBJ1-2; D remains ambiguous. Germline lookup yields CDR1 SGHDN and CDR2 FVKESK. V lost 4 bases and J lost 4, with 10 bases in between. The CDR3 has 13 residues. CDR3 in DNA: TGTGCCAGCAGCCCCGAGGACCGCTATGGCTACACCTTC. It specifies CASSPEDRYGYTF.

The V gene is TRBV27, the J gene TRBJ1-6, with 7 bases matching TRBD1. Unmatched junction bases numbered 11, after V lost 6 bases and J lost 9 bases. From germline, CDR1 is MNHEY and CDR2 SMNVEV (reference sequence). The CDR3 is 15 amino acids. CDR3 coding DNA: TGTGCCAGCAGGCCGTGGACAGGTGAAATTTCACCCCTCCACTTT. Residues: CASRPWTGEISPLHF.

This clonotype was detected only a few times. V and J are TRBV6-5 and TRBJ2-1; D perhaps matches TRBD2 (6 bases). V lost 5 bases, J lost 8 bases, and 19 bases lay in between. Germline V lookup: CDR1 MNHEY, CDR2 SVGAGI. CDR3 length: 15 residues. This CDR3 is CASSRPNRENDEQFF. The CDR3 nucleotides are TGTGCCAGCAGTCGCCCCAACCGGGAGAACGATGAGCAGTTCTTC.

This clonotype has at least ten counts. The V and J genes are TRBV4-3 and TRBJ1-1; 8 bases align to TRBD1. Germline values: CDR1 LGHNA, CDR2 YSLEER. With 2 bases clipped from V and 4 bases from J, the junction kept 6 bases outside the gene matches. This CDR3 is 15 amino acids long. The CDR3 nucleotides read TGCGCCAGCAGCCAACAGAGACAGGGGAGCACTGAAGCTTTCTTT. Translation: CASSQQRQGSTEAFF.

CDR3 sequence (DNA): TGTGCCAGCAGCTTGGGAGGGACAGGGCGCAATGAGCAGTTCTTC. Translation gives CASSLGGTGRNEQFF. The chain links TRBV5-6 to TRBJ2-1, with 9 bases lining up with TRBD1. CDR1 is SGHDT, CDR2 YYEEEE, per germline. This CDR3 is built from 15 residues. V dropped 0 bases and J dropped 6; count of bases not matched to a gene: 4.

The chain carries TRBV7-2 and TRBJ2-3; D gene ambiguous. In germline, CDR1 is SGHTA, CDR2 FQGNSA. This CDR3 has 13 amino acids. Deletions cut 7 bases from V and 2 bases from J, with 10 bases between. The CDR3 region is CASMLLHTDTQYF. DNA for the CDR3: TGTGCCAGCATGCTCCTTCACACAGATACGCAGTATTTT. The full variable domain, with the rest looked up from reference TRBV7-2 and TRBJ2-3, is GAGVSQSPSNKVTEKGKDVELRCDPISGHTALYWYRQSLGQGLEFLIYFQGNSAPDKSGLPSDRFSAERTGGSVSTLTIQRTQQEDSAVYLCASMLLHTDTQYFGPGTRLTVL.

J is TRBJ1-2 and V is TRBV6-2 or TRBV6-3; D perhaps matches TRBD1 (5 bases). Germline CDR1 reads MNHEY; CDR2 reads SVGEGT. There are 12 residues in the CDR3. V lost 0 bases, J lost 8 bases, and 7 bases lay in between. The CDR3 region has the DNA TGTGCCAGCAGTTACTCCCAGGGCGGCTACACCTTC. Residues: CASSYSQGGYTF.

The chain joins TRBV11-2 to TRBJ1-1; maybe TRBD1 (6 bases). Trimming shortened V by 5 bases and J by 0 bases, and 19 bases separated the two germline ends. Germline V gene lookup returns CDR1 SGHAT and CDR2 FQNNGV. This CDR3 has 17 residues. Here the CDR3 DNA reads TGTGCCAGCAGCCGAACTTCTAGGGGGAGGGTGAACACTGAAGCTTTCTTT. It yields the protein CASSRTSRGRVNTEAFF.